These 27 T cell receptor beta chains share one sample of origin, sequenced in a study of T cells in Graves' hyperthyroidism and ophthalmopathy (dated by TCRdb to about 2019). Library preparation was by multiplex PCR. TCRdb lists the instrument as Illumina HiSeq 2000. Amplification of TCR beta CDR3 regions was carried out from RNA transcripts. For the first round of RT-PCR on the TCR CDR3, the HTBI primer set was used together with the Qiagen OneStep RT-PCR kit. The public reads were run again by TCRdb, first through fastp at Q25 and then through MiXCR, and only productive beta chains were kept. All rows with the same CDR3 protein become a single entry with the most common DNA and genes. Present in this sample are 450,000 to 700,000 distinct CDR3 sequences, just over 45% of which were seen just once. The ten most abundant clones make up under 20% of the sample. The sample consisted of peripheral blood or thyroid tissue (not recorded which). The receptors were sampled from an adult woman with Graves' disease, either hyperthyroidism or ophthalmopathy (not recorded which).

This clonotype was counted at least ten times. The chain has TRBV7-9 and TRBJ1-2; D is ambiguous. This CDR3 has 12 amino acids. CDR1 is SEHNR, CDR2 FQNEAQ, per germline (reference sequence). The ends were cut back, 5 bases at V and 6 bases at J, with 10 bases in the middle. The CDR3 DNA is TGTGCCAGCAGCCCGCCCGGGGATGGCTACACCTTC. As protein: CASSPPGDGYTF.

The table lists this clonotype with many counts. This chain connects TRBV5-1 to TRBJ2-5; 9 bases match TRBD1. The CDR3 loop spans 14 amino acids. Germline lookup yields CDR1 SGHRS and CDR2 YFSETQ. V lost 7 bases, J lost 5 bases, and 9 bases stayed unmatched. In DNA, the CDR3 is TGCGCCAGCTTCCGGGACAGGGCGCGGGAGACCCAGTACTTC. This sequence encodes CASFRDRARETQYF.

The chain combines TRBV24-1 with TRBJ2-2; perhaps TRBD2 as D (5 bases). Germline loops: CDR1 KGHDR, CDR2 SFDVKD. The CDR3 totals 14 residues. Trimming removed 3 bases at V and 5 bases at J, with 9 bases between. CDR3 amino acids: CATSDPRVTGELFF. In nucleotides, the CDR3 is TGTGCCACCAGTGATCCGAGGGTTACCGGGGAGCTGTTTTTT.

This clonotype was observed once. CDR3 DNA: TGTGCCACCAGCAGCAGCCGGGGGGGACGGAATGGCTACACCTTC. Amino acid sequence: CATSSSRGGRNGYTF. This chain joins TRBV15 and TRBJ1-2, with TRBD1 as a possible D gene (5 bases). Germline V lookup: CDR1 LNHNV, CDR2 YYDKDF (reference sequence). This CDR3 contains 15 residues. V was trimmed by 3 bases and J by 6 bases, leaving 17 bases between them.

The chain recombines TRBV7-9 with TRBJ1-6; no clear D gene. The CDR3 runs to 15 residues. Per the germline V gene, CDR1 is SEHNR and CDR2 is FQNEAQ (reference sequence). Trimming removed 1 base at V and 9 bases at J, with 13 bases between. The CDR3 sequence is CASSLVGVLVSPLHF. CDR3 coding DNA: TGTGCCAGCAGCTTAGTGGGAGTTTTGGTTTCACCCCTCCACTTT.

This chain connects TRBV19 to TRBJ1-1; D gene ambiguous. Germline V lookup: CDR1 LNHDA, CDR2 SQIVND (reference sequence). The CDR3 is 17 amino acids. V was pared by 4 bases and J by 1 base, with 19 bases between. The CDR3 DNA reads TGTGCCAGTAGTACCCGCCCCTTAATCGGTTCGAACACTGAAGCTTTCTTT. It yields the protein CASSTRPLIGSNTEAFF.

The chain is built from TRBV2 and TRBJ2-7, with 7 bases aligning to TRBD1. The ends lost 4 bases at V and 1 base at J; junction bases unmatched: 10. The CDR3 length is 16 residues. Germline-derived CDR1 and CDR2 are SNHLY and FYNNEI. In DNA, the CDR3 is TGTGCCAGCAGTGTCTACCGGGACAGAGCATCCTACGAGCAGTACTTC. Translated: CASSVYRDRASYEQYF.

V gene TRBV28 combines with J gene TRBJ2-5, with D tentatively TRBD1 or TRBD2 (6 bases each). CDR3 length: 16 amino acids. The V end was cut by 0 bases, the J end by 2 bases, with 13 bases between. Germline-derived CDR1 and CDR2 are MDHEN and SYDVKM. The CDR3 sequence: CASSLWGGREQETQYF. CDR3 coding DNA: TGTGCCAGCAGTTTATGGGGGGGCAGGGAGCAAGAGACCCAGTACTTC.

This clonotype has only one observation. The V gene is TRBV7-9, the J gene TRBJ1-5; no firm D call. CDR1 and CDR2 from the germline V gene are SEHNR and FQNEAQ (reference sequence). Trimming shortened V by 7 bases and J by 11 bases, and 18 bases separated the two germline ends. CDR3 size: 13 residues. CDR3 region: CASIVQHQETQHF. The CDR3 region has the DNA TGTGCCAGCATTGTCCAGCACCAAGAGACCCAGCATTTT.

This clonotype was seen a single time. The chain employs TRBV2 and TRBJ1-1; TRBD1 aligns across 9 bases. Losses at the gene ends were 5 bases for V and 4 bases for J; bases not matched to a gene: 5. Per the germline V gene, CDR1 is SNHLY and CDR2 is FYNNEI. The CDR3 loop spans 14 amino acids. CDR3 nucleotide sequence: TGTGCCAGCAGTCGGACAGGGGTAATCACTGAAGCTTTCTTT. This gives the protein CASSRTGVITEAFF.

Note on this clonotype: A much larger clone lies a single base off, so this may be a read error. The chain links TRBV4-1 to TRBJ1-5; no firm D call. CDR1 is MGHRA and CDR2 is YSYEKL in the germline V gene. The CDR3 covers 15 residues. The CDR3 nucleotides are TGCGCCAGCAGCCAAGAAGGGCAAGGGAATCAGCTCCAGCATTTT. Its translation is CASSQEGQGNQLQHF.

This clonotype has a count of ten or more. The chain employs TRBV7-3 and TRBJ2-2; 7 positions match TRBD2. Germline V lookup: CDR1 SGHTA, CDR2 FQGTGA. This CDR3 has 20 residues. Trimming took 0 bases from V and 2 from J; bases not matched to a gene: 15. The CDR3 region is CASSLTFWSASGPNTGELFF. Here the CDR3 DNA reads TGTGCCAGCAGCTTAACGTTCTGGTCGGCTAGCGGACCAAACACCGGGGAGCTGTTTTTT.

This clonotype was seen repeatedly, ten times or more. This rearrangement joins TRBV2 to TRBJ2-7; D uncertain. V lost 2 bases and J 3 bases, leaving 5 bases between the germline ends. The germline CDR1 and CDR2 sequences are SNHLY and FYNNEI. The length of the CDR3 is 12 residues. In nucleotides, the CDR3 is TGTGCCAGCAGTGAACTATTCTACGAGCAGTACTTC. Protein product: CASSELFYEQYF.

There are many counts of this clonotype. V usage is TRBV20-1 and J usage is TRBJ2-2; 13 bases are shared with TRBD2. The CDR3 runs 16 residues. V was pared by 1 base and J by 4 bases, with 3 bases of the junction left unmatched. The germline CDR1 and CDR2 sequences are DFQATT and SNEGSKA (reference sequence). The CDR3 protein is CSARGTSGRVTGELFF. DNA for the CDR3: TGCAGTGCTAGAGGGACTAGCGGGAGAGTCACCGGGGAGCTGTTTTTT.

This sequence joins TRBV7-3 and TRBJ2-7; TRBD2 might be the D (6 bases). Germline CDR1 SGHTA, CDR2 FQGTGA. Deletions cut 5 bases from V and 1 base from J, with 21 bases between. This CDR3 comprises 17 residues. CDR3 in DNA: TGTGCCAGCAGCCACCGGGAGACTAGGGGTTGGTCCTACGAGCAGTACTTC. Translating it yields CASSHRETRGWSYEQYF.

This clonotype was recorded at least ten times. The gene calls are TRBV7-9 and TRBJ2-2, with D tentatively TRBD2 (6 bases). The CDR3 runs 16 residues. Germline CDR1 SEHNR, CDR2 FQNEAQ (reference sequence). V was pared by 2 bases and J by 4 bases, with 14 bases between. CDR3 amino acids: CASSLLPGGTTGELFF. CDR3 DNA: TGTGCCAGCAGCTTACTTCCGGGCGGGACCACCGGGGAGCTGTTTTTT. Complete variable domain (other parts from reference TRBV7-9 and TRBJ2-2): DTGVSQNPRHKITKRGQNVTFRCDPISEHNRLYWYRQTLGQGPEFLTYFQNEAQLEKSRLLSDRFSAERPKGSFSTLEIQRTEQGDSAMYLCASSLLPGGTTGELFFGEGSRLTVL.

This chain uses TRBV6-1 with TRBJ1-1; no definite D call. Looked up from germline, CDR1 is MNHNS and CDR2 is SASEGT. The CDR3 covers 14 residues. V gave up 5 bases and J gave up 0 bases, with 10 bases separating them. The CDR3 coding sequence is TGTGCCAGCAGTTTTGCGGATCTGAACACTGAAGCTTTCTTT. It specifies CASSFADLNTEAFF.

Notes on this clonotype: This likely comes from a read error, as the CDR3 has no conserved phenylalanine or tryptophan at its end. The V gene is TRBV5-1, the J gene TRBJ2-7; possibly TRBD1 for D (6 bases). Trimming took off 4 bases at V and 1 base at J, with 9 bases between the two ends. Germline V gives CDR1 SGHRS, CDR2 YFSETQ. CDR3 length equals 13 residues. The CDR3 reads CASSLGQSYEQYL. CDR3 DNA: TGCGCCAGCAGCCTTGGACAGTCCTACGAGCAGTACCTC.

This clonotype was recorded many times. As DNA, the CDR3 is TGCGCCAGCAGCCTGGGGGGGGAGATTACCGATGAAGCTTTCTTT. Its translation is CASSLGGEITDEAFF. V usage is TRBV5-1 and J usage is TRBJ1-1; D is perhaps TRBD1 (5 bases). This CDR3 spans 15 amino acids. Trimming removed 4 bases at V and 7 bases at J, with 20 bases between. Germline CDR1 and CDR2: SGHRS and YFSETQ.

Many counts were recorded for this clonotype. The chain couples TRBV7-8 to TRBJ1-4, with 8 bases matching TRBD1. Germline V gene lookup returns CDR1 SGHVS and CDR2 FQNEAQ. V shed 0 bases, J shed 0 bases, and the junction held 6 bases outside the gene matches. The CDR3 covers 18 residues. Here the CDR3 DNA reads TGTGCCAGCAGCTTAGCCTACAGGGGGGGACCAACTAATGAAAAACTGTTTTTT. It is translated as CASSLAYRGGPTNEKLFF.

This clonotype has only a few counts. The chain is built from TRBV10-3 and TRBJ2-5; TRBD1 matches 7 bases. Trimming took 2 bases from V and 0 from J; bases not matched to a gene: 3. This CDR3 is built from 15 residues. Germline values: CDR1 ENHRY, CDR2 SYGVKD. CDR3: CAISEEGTDQETQYF. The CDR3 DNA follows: TGTGCCATCAGTGAGGAGGGGACAGACCAAGAGACCCAGTACTTC.

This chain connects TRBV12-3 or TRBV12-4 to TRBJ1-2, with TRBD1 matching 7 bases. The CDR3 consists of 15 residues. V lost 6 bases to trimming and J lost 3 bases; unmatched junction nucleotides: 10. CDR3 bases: TGTGCCAGCAGCGAGGGACGGACAGGTTACTATGGCTACACCTTC. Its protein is CASSEGRTGYYGYTF.

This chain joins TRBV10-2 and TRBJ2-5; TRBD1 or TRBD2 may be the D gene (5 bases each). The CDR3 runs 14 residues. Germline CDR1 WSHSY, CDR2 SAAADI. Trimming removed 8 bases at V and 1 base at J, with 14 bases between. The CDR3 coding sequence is TGCGCCAGCCTCCACCCAGGGACCCAAGAGACCCAGTACTTC. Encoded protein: CASLHPGTQETQYF.

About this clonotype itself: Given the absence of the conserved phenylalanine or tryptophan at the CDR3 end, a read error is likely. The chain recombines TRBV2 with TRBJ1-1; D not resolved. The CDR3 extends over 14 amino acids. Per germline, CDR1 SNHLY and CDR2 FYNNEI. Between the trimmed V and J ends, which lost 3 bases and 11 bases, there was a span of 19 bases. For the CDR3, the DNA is TGTGCCAGCAGTGAGGCCTCCTTCTCAGATAGGGCTTTCTTA. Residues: CASSEASFSDRAFL.

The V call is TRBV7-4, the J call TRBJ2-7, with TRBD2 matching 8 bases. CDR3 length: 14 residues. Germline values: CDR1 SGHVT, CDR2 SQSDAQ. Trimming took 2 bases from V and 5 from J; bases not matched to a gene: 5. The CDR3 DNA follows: TGTGCCAGCAGCTTACCCGGGAGGGCGAACGAGCAGTACTTC. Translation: CASSLPGRANEQYF.

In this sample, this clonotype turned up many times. The CDR3 DNA reads as TGCGCCAGCAGCCAACAGGGGGGCTACACCTTC. Protein product: CASSQQGGYTF. The chain has TRBV4-1 and TRBJ1-2; possibly TRBD1 for D (6 bases). The V end was cut by 2 bases, the J end by 8 bases, with 6 bases between. The CDR3 loop spans 11 amino acids. The germline V gene has CDR1 MGHRA and CDR2 YSYEKL.

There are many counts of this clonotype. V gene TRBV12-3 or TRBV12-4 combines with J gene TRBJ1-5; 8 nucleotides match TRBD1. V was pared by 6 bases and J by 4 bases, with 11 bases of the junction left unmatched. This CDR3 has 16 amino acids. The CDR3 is CASRSSQGAVNQPQHF. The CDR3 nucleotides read TGTGCCAGCAGGTCATCTCAGGGGGCTGTAAATCAGCCCCAGCATTTT.